A selection of T cell receptor beta chains follows, all from one sample in a study of blood T cell repertoires in COVID-19. TCRdb keeps only in-frame clones here, not all; method: immunoSEQ multiplex PCR. Of about 440,000 clones detected, about 89% appear once; the ten largest clones hold 4.3%. Sequences were obtained from peripheral blood. The receptors originated from a woman aged 30 to 39 with acute or convalescent COVID-19. The CDR3 runs from the conserved cysteine through the conserved F or W. Each record gives: J gene, V gene, clone size, D gene, CDR3 DNA, CDR3 protein. D genes are given only for firm matches. The listing skips clone size in some rows; elsewhere it reads once, few, many or a size class.

TRBJ2-1,TRBV5-1,-,TRBD2,TGCGCCAGCAGCTCACCGGGACTAGCGGGTTACAATGAGCAGTTCTTC,CASSSPGLAGYNEQFF
TRBJ2-5,TRBV6-5,-,-,TGTGCCAGCATGGGGTGGGGGGGGCCCCGCGAGACCCAGTACTTC,CASMGWGGPRETQYF
TRBJ2-3,TRBV5-1,-,TRBD2,TGCGCCAGCAGCCCAGGGAGGGCAGATACGCAGTATTTT,CASSPGRADTQYF
TRBJ1-1,TRBV28,-,TRBD1,TGTGCCAGCAGTTCTGGGACAGGCGGTCGCACTGAAGCTTTCTTT,CASSSGTGGRTEAFF
TRBJ2-1,TRBV9,-,TRBD2,TGTGCCAGCAGCGGACTAGCTCATGAGCAGTTCTTC,CASSGLAHEQFF
TRBJ1-1,TRBV18,-,-,TGTGCCAGCACTAAAAAACGGACAGAGAACACTGAAGCTTTCTTT,CASTKKRTENTEAFF
TRBJ1-2,TRBV30,-,-,TGTGCCTGGAGTCGACACGGCGGCTACACCTTC,CAWSRHGGYTF
TRBJ1-5,TRBV15,-,TRBD1,TGTGCCACCAGCACCTCGACAGGGAGTAGCAATCAGCCCCAGCATTTT,CATSTSTGSSNQPQHF
TRBJ1-1,TRBV5-1,few,-,TGCGCCAGCAGCCCTATTACAGGGAACAGTGAAGCTTTCTTT,CASSPITGNSEAFF
TRBJ2-1,TRBV28,-,TRBD2,TGTGCCAGCAGCCCCAGCGGGGGGGGTAACAATGAGCAGTTCTTC,CASSPSGGGNNEQFF
TRBJ1-2,TRBV3-1/TRBV3-2,few,TRBD1,TGTGCCAGCAGCTCCCGGACAGGGGGGGTGGTTGGATATGGCTACACCTTC,CASSSRTGGVVGYGYTF
TRBJ2-7,TRBV27,-,TRBD1,TGTGCCAGCAGTTTAAGGGACAGGAGCTCCTACGAGCAGTACTTC,CASSLRDRSSYEQYF
TRBJ2-3,TRBV24-1,-,TRBD2,TGTGCCACCAGTGATTTTAGCCTAGCGGGGGGGCGGGGTACGCAGTATTTT,CATSDFSLAGGRGTQYF
TRBJ1-5,TRBV28,-,-,TGTGCCAGCACGCAGACACTGAGCAATCAGCCCCAGCATTTT,CASTQTLSNQPQHF
TRBJ2-7,TRBV6-5,few,-,TGTGCCACTCGATTCGGACAGGACTACTACGAGCAGTACTTC,CATRFGQDYYEQYF
TRBJ2-1,TRBV5-1,-,-,TGCGCCAGCAGCTTGGGGGGCTCCTCCTACAATGAGCAGTTCTTC,CASSLGGSSYNEQFF
TRBJ2-2,TRBV18,-,-,TGTGCCAGCTCACCACGGTACAGGGTAGAAGGGGAGCTGTTTTTT,CASSPRYRVEGELFF
TRBJ1-2,TRBV11-2,-,-,TGTGCCAGCAGCTTAGATCCTCGCTATGGCTACACCTTC,CASSLDPRYGYTF
TRBJ2-1,TRBV5-1,-,TRBD2,TGCGCCAGCAGCTTAACTAGCGGGGGGCCCAATGAGCAGTTCTTC,CASSLTSGGPNEQFF
TRBJ2-7,TRBV29-1,-,-,TGCAGCGTGGGGGCGGACGGCTCCTACGAGCAGTACTTC,CSVGADGSYEQYF
TRBJ2-1,TRBV7-7,-,TRBD2,TGTGCCAGCAGCCAACGGGGGGGGAATGAGCAGTTCTTC,CASSQRGGNEQFF
TRBJ1-2,TRBV11-2,-,-,TGTGCCAGCAGCTTCCAGGGAACCTATGGCTACACCTTC,CASSFQGTYGYTF